What follows are 30 T cell receptor beta chains derived from one specimen sequenced in a study of Graves' ophthalmopathy and Graves' hyperthyroidism. Scientists amplified the TCR beta CDR3 regions from RNA transcripts. HTBI-primed first-round RT-PCR preceded second-round multiplex PCR. TCRdb redid the calling of the multiplex PCR reads with MiXCR, one entry per CDR3 protein. Of around 1,000,000 distinct CDR3 sequences in the sample, less than 45% were seen once. The specimen sequenced was peripheral blood or thyroid tissue (not recorded which). Receptor source: an adult man with Graves' hyperthyroidism.

J is TRBJ1-5 and V is TRBV12-3 or TRBV12-4; D remains ambiguous. Trimming took off 2 bases at V and 7 bases at J, with 18 bases between the two ends. The CDR3 contains 16 residues. The DNA for the CDR3 is TGTGCCAGCAGTTTATCGGGCAGGAGAGTAGGGCAGCCCCAGCATTTT. Translating it yields CASSLSGRRVGQPQHF.

CDR3 protein: CASSVQDRNTEAFF. The CDR3 nucleotides read TGTGCCAGCAGCGTCCAAGACAGAAACACTGAAGCTTTCTTT. The chain couples TRBV9 to TRBJ1-1; possible D gene TRBD1, 5 bases. CDR1 and CDR2 (germline): SGDLS, YYNGEE. The CDR3 runs 14 residues. V lost 2 bases and J 2 bases, leaving 10 bases between the germline ends.

The chain is built from TRBV5-4 and TRBJ2-7; D may be TRBD1 (5 bases). The CDR3 sequence is 14 residues long. Germline V lookup: CDR1 SGHNT, CDR2 YYREEE (reference sequence). Trimming took 4 bases from V and 3 from J, leaving 14 bases between them. The chain's CDR3 is CASSAINQGYEQYF. CDR3 DNA: TGTGCCAGCAGCGCGATAAACCAGGGCTACGAGCAGTACTTC.

This chain connects TRBV25-1 to TRBJ1-5, with 10 bases lining up with TRBD1. CDR3 length: 15 residues. Germline assignment: CDR1 MGHDK and CDR2 SYGVNS. The CDR3 loop is CASPGTGVSSQPQHF. The CDR3 bases are TGTGCTAGCCCCGGGACAGGGGTCTCGAGTCAGCCCCAGCATTTT. Full variable domain (outside the CDR3, taken from reference TRBV25-1 and TRBJ1-5): EADIYQTPRYLVIGTGKKITLECSQTMGHDKMYWYQQDPGMELHLIHYSYGVNSTEKGDLSSESTVSRIRTEHFPLTLESARPSHTSQYLCASPGTGVSSQPQHFGDGTRLSIL.

This clonotype was seen ten or more times. The chain carries TRBV2 and TRBJ1-4, with 9 bases fitting TRBD1. From germline, CDR1 is SNHLY and CDR2 FYNNEI. With 6 bases clipped from V and 4 bases from J, the junction kept 6 bases outside the gene matches. This CDR3 has 15 residues. The CDR3 DNA sequence: TGTGCCAGCAGGAGGATGGACAGGGGTAATGAAAAACTGTTTTTT. It translates to CASRRMDRGNEKLFF.

Regarding this clonotype: Just one base apart from a much larger clone, this may be a read error. The chain uses TRBV4-2 and TRBJ1-2, with D possibly being TRBD1 (6 bases). This CDR3 has 15 residues. Trimming removed 3 bases from V and 4 bases from J, with 15 bases in between. CDR1 is LGHNA and CDR2 is YNFKEQ in the germline V gene. CDR3 sequence (DNA): TGTGCCAGCAGCCACTCGACAGAGGGGGGCTATGGCTACACCTTC. This translates into CASSHSTEGGYGYTF.

This clonotype was seen only a few times. The chain has TRBV7-8 and TRBJ1-1, with TRBD1 identical over 12 bases. Germline values: CDR1 SGHVS, CDR2 FQNEAQ. V lost 4 bases to trimming and J lost 11 bases; unmatched junction nucleotides: 17. CDR3 length equals 17 residues. The CDR3, as DNA: TGTGCCAGCAGCTCAAGACCCCCGGGACAGGGGGCCTCCAGGGCTTTCTTT. It codes for CASSSRPPGQGASRAFF. The variable domain in full, completed from reference TRBV7-8 and TRBJ1-1, reads GAGVSQSPRYKVAKRGQDVALRCDPISGHVSLFWYQQALGQGPEFLTYFQNEAQLDKSGLPSDRFFAERPEGSVSTLKIQRTQQEDSAVYLCASSSRPPGQGASRAFFGQGTRLTVV.

This clonotype was detected only once. The V gene is TRBV24-1, the J gene TRBJ2-5; the D gene is possibly TRBD2 (7 bases). Trimming took off 5 bases at V and 5 bases at J, with 17 bases between the two ends. This CDR3 has 15 amino acids. In germline, CDR1 is KGHDR, CDR2 SFDVKD. The chain's CDR3 is CATSAPSGGRETQYF. The CDR3 DNA follows: TGTGCCACCAGTGCTCCTTCGGGGGGCCGGGAGACCCAGTACTTC.

V usage is TRBV5-8 and J usage is TRBJ1-5, with D tentatively TRBD1 (6 bases). The length of the CDR3 is 17 residues. Trimming removed 1 base at V and 0 bases at J, with 14 bases between. The germline gives CDR1 SGHTS, CDR2 YDEGEE. CDR3 protein: CASSLSPGGHSNQPQHF. CDR3 nucleotide sequence: TGTGCCAGCAGCTTGAGTCCGGGGGGCCATAGCAATCAGCCCCAGCATTTT.

This clonotype was observed at least ten times. The CDR3 here is CASSVTVGNQPQHF. The CDR3, as DNA: TGTGCCAGTAGCGTCACAGTGGGCAATCAGCCCCAGCATTTT. The V call is TRBV19, the J call TRBJ1-5; D not certain. CDR3 length equals 14 residues. V was pared by 6 bases and J by 2 bases, with 11 bases between. CDR1 and CDR2 (germline): LNHDA, SQIVND (reference sequence).

This clonotype was recorded a few times. The rearrangement uses TRBV11-2 and TRBJ2-1; 11 positions agree with TRBD2. J gave up 9 bases and V 2 bases, and 3 bases lay outside the gene matches. The CDR3 covers 14 residues. The germline V gene has CDR1 SGHAT and CDR2 FQNNGV. The CDR3 nucleotides read TGTGCCAGCAGCTTAAGTAGCGGGAGGGGTGAGCAGTTCTTC. This sequence encodes CASSLSSGRGEQFF.

This clonotype was observed at least ten times. The chain is built from TRBV20-1 and TRBJ1-1; tentatively, D is TRBD1 (5 bases). V was cut by 0 bases and J by 3 bases, with 14 bases left in between. The V gene's germline CDR1 is DFQATT and CDR2 SNEGSKA (reference sequence). This CDR3 is built from 15 residues. This CDR3 reads CSARDLRGVHTEAFF. Here the CDR3 DNA reads TGCAGTGCTAGAGATCTAAGGGGAGTCCACACTGAAGCTTTCTTT.

This chain joins TRBV6-2 or TRBV6-3 and TRBJ2-3, with D possibly TRBD2 on 6 matching bases. The CDR3 loop spans 13 amino acids. Deletions cut 6 bases from V and 4 bases from J, with 11 bases between. Germline V gives CDR1 MNHEY, CDR2 SVGEGT. The CDR3 loop reads CASSPGEADTQYF. As DNA, the CDR3 is TGTGCCAGCAGCCCCGGGGAGGCAGATACGCAGTATTTT.

V and J are TRBV9 and TRBJ1-5, with no clear D. V lost 1 base, J lost 7 bases, and 12 bases lay in between. The germline V gene has CDR1 SGDLS and CDR2 YYNGEE. This CDR3 contains 14 residues. CDR3: CASSVTPQGQPQHF. CDR3 sequence (DNA): TGTGCCAGCAGCGTAACGCCCCAAGGACAGCCCCAGCATTTT.

This clonotype was detected ten times or more. The rearrangement joins TRBV7-2 to TRBJ1-2; no clear D gene. Germline assignment: CDR1 SGHTA and CDR2 FQGNSA. V lost 5 bases and J lost 4, with 17 bases in between. The CDR3 contains 15 residues. The CDR3 DNA sequence: TGTGCCAGCAGCCCCAGAGAGGTGACTACCTATGGCTACACCTTC. Residues: CASSPREVTTYGYTF.

The chain has TRBV19 and TRBJ2-5; no clear D. The CDR3 covers 15 residues. Trimming removed 2 bases from V and 0 bases from J, with 10 bases in between. CDR1 LNHDA and CDR2 SQIVND come from the germline V gene (reference sequence). The CDR3 is CASSISPPDQETQYF. CDR3 coding DNA: TGTGCCAGTAGTATAAGTCCACCAGACCAAGAGACCCAGTACTTC.

The chain joins TRBV7-2 to TRBJ2-2; D remains ambiguous. This CDR3 is built from 15 residues. The V and J ends lost 3 bases and 1 base respectively, with 9 bases between them. CDR1 and CDR2 from the germline V gene are SGHTA and FQGNSA. In DNA form, the CDR3 reads TGTGCCAGCAGCTTCGAAGGGTGGAACACCGGGGAGCTGTTTTTT. This translates into CASSFEGWNTGELFF.

This clonotype was picked up one time. The chain employs TRBV7-2 and TRBJ1-5; no clear D. The CDR3 runs to 15 residues. V dropped 1 base and J dropped 7 bases, with 14 bases sitting between them. The germline CDR1 and CDR2 sequences are SGHTA and FQGNSA. The chain's CDR3 is CASSLGQEVRQPQHF. Written as DNA, the CDR3 is TGTGCCAGCAGCTTAGGACAAGAGGTTCGGCAGCCCCAGCATTTT.

This clonotype has at least ten counts. The genes are TRBV6-5 and TRBJ1-2; D possibly corresponds to TRBD1 (5 bases). This CDR3 comprises 15 residues. The germline gives CDR1 MNHEY, CDR2 SVGAGI. The V end lost 2 bases, the J end lost 2 bases, and 12 bases lay between the germline ends. The CDR3 DNA sequence: TGTGCCAGCAGTTACGCTTTGAGACAGAACTATGGCTACACCTTC. As protein: CASSYALRQNYGYTF.

Remarks on this clonotype: This CDR3 fails to terminate in the conserved phenylalanine or tryptophan, so it likely reflects a read error. This chain connects TRBV5-1 to TRBJ2-7; D is unclear. Looked up from germline, CDR1 is SGHRS and CDR2 is YFSETQ. With 7 bases removed from V and 0 bases from J, the gap between germline ends came to 11 bases. The CDR3 covers 13 residues. In DNA form, the CDR3 reads TGCGCCAGCTCGGGCTTGAGCTCCTACGAGCAGTACCTC. Residues: CASSGLSSYEQYL.

The rearrangement links TRBV20-1 to TRBJ2-7, with 7 bases fitting TRBD2. V shed 4 bases and J 3 bases; nucleotides not matched to a gene: 12. In germline, CDR1 is DFQATT, CDR2 SNEGSKA (reference sequence). The CDR3 covers 15 residues. The CDR3 nucleotides read TGCAGTGCTACTCCCTCGGGGCGGGAGATCTACGAGCAGTACTTC. It specifies CSATPSGREIYEQYF.

CDR3 protein: CATSKQGLAGRTDTQYF. CDR3 nucleotides: TGTGCCACCAGCAAACAGGGACTAGCGGGCCGCACAGATACGCAGTATTTT. The V call is TRBV15, the J call TRBJ2-3; 12 bases line up with TRBD2. This CDR3 has 17 amino acids. Losses at the gene ends were 4 bases for V and 1 base for J; bases not matched to a gene: 6. CDR1 and CDR2 (germline): LNHNV, YYDKDF (reference sequence).

V is TRBV2 and J is TRBJ1-3; D is perhaps TRBD1 (5 bases). The CDR3 has 15 amino acids. The V end lost 6 bases, the J end lost 4 bases, and 16 bases lay between the germline ends. Germline-derived CDR1 and CDR2 are SNHLY and FYNNEI. Written as DNA, the CDR3 is TGTGCCAGCAGCCCGGGGGGGACGGCAGGAAACACCATATATTTT. It is translated as CASSPGGTAGNTIYF.

Only a few counts were recorded for this clonotype. The rearrangement joins TRBV6-5 to TRBJ1-2; no reliable D call. The V gene lost 0 bases and the J gene lost 6 bases, with 11 bases spanning the gap. Germline V CDR1 and CDR2: MNHEY, SVGAGI. CDR3 length equals 14 residues. CDR3 loop: CASSYSKGPHGYTF. The DNA of the CDR3 is TGTGCCAGCAGTTACTCTAAGGGTCCTCATGGCTACACCTTC.

This clonotype was counted at least ten times. V is TRBV20-1 and J is TRBJ1-5; 8 bases line up with TRBD1. The CDR3 covers 12 residues. V shed 5 bases, J shed 4 bases, and the junction held 1 base outside the gene matches. Looked up from germline, CDR1 is DFQATT and CDR2 is SNEGSKA (reference sequence). The CDR3 loop is CSAYRGNQPQHF. The CDR3 nucleotides read TGCAGTGCTTACAGGGGGAATCAGCCCCAGCATTTT.

The table lists this clonotype with many counts. The rearrangement links TRBV10-3 to TRBJ1-6, with D possibly TRBD1 on 5 matching bases. Germline lookup yields CDR1 ENHRY and CDR2 SYGVKD. The CDR3 covers 18 residues. With 4 bases removed from V and 8 bases from J, the gap between germline ends came to 24 bases. The CDR3, as DNA: TGTGCCATCAGTGCCCCCAACGCGGGGCAACCTGGGGATTCACCCCTCCACTTT. Protein product: CAISAPNAGQPGDSPLHF.

A few counts support this clonotype. J is TRBJ2-7 and V is TRBV3-1; 7 bases are shared with TRBD1. The germline gives CDR1 LGHDT, CDR2 YNNKEL (reference sequence). This CDR3 contains 16 residues. V was clipped by 2 bases and J by 3 bases; unmatched bases: 10. The CDR3 region has the DNA TGTGCCAGCAGCCAACTCCGGGACAGAAGTATCTACGAGCAGTACTTC. This translates into CASSQLRDRSIYEQYF.

This clonotype was counted at least ten times. V gene TRBV5-1 combines with J gene TRBJ2-7, with TRBD1 identical over 12 bases. V lost 4 bases to trimming and J lost 3 bases; unmatched junction nucleotides: 5. The CDR3 consists of 15 residues. Germline V gives CDR1 SGHRS, CDR2 YFSETQ. CDR3 amino acids: CASSTGTGGIYEQYF. CDR3 in DNA: TGCGCCAGCAGCACGGGGACAGGGGGCATCTACGAGCAGTACTTC. Together with reference TRBV5-1 and TRBJ2-7, the CDR3 gives the full variable domain: KAGVTQTPRYLIKTRGQQVTLSCSPISGHRSVSWYQQTPGQGLQFLFEYFSETQRNKGNFPGRFSGRQFSNSRSEMNVSTLELGDSALYLCASSTGTGGIYEQYFGPGTRLTVT.

The chain uses TRBV20-1 and TRBJ1-5; possibly TRBD1 for D (5 bases). Germline V gives CDR1 DFQATT, CDR2 SNEGSKA (reference sequence). The germline V and J ends were trimmed by 2 bases and 9 bases, with 23 bases remaining between them. CDR3 length equals 16 residues. CDR3 coding DNA: TGCAGTGCTAGATTACCCGGGCTCCGGGTTAGGGGGCCCCAGCATTTT. Its protein product is CSARLPGLRVRGPQHF.

The chain recombines TRBV10-1 with TRBJ2-2; D not resolved. Trimming stripped 1 base from V and 4 bases from J, with 7 bases between. The CDR3 covers 14 residues. The germline CDR1 and CDR2 sequences are WNHNN and SYGVQD (reference sequence). Written as DNA, the CDR3 is TGCGCCAGCAGTGAGTTGGCTTCCACCGGGGAGCTGTTTTTT. Protein: CASSELASTGELFF.